This T cell receptor beta chain comes out of a study of blood T cell repertoires in COVID-19 (dated by TCRdb to about 2020). Some background on the complete study: Samples covering the acute and convalescent phases of COVID-19 were provided by collaborators in the United States, Italy and Spain. The material from the prospective study consisted of cDNA or gDNA derived from T cells, B-cell-depleted T cells, or PBMCs. Deeply sampled blood TCRbeta repertoires from subjects exposed to, actively infected with, or recovered from COVID-19 were included in the dataset. The repertoires were made available in a free public database intended to serve as a resource for research on the immune response to SARS-CoV-2. Samples came from the ongoing ImmuneRACE study (first 160 participants) plus 1,254 subjects from 6 global collaborators. Sample metadata almost always included a de-identified subject ID, COVID-19 status, age in years and sex. HLA class I and class II types, where available, came from metadata supplied by the sample provider rather than from assay-based typing.

A second Seattle source provided samples from volunteer blood donors who had recovered from COVID-19. Each collaborating institution followed its own protocols to collect whole blood in K2EDTA tubes. Collaborator samples were shipped for TCRbeta analysis as frozen whole blood, isolated PBMCs, or DNA extracted from either sample type. With regard to this clone: Its recognized antigen is unknown. Base qualities are not at hand, and no much larger clone is one base apart.

What the authors observed across the whole study: The quantity of clinical and demographic metadata differed by source and by participant and was supplied without curation.

TCRbeta CDR3 regions were amplified from genomic DNA using the immunoSEQ Assay, a bias-controlled multiplex PCR. The authors' analysis ran thus. Within the assay, amplification of reference gene primers was used to estimate how many nucleated cells each sample contained. Sequence reads were collapsed and filtered to measure the absolute abundance of every unique TCRbeta CDR3 rearrangement. For each sample, productive Simpson clonality was calculated as the square root of Simpson's diversity index across productive rearrangements. The clones in this table, taken by TCRdb from immuneACCESS, are in-frame only. Not every clone is retained; where verified, under half of the shortfall comes from an unresolved V gene, and the cause of the rest is unknown. Clone size and the V and J calls come from that table; the DNA yielded D and trimming. This sample has over 200,000 clones in its table, and 88% of those were observed once. Approximately 3.7% of the sample goes to the ten largest clones.

Sequences were obtained from peripheral blood. The receptor was derived from a man in his sixties who had recovered from COVID-19.

CDR3 region: CATSARGSGGATQYF. The base sequence is TGTGCCACCAGTGCCCGCGGTAGCGGGGGGGCGACGCAGTATTTT. The rearrangement combines TRBV24-1 with TRBJ2-3, and TRBD2 matches 11 of the central bases. Spanning cysteine to phenylalanine, the CDR3 consists of 15 amino acids. Only CDR3 DNA is held: 45 bases, read in frame from base 1. Based on the germline V gene, the CDR1 and CDR2 sequences are KGHDR and SFDVKD. Compared with germline, V lacks 5 bases and J lacks 9 bases; bases without a gene match: 9.